This is a list of T cell receptor beta chains from one sample in a study of cytomegalovirus exposure and HLA in healthy donors. The repertoire was sequenced with immunoSEQ multiplex PCR; TCRdb's copy has only in-frame clones and lacks some. The table includes around 120,000 clones, about three quarters detected once. The sequencing input was PBMCs. These receptors were obtained from a woman aged 60 to 75 in good health and CMV-seropositive. The CDR3 runs from the conserved cysteine through the conserved F or W. Fields, in order: J gene, V gene, clone size, D gene, CDR3 protein, CDR3 DNA. The D gene is left open where the match is weak. The size entry is marked missing in some rows and otherwise reads once, few, many or a size class.

>TRBJ2-3|TRBV7-3|NA|TRBD1
CASSSPGQGADTQYF
TGTGCCAGCAGCTCACCGGGACAGGGGGCAGATACGCAGTATTTT
>TRBJ1-2|TRBV6-4|NA|TRBD1
CASSELRTGVGGYTF
TGTGCCAGCAGTGAGCTTCGGACAGGGGTCGGCGGCTACACCTTC
>TRBJ1-4|TRBV5-4|NA|TRBD1
CASSRDSLEKLFF
TGTGCCAGCAGCCGGGACAGTCTTGAAAAACTGTTTTTT
>TRBJ1-3|TRBV6-5|NA|NA
CASSYDSSGNTIYF
TGTGCCAGCAGTTATGACAGCTCTGGAAACACCATATATTTT
>TRBJ1-5|TRBV4-1|NA|NA
CASSQGGGAVNQPQHF
TGCGCCAGCAGCCAAGGAGGGGGGGCAGTTAATCAGCCCCAGCATTTT
>TRBJ2-7|TRBV5-1|NA|TRBD1
CASSLAGQGASEQYF
TGCGCCAGCAGCTTGGCGGGACAGGGGGCGTCCGAGCAGTACTTC
>TRBJ1-4|TRBV19|NA|NA
CASSTGAATNEKLFF
TGTGCCAGTAGCACTGGAGCTGCAACTAATGAAAAACTGTTTTTT
>TRBJ1-2|TRBV6-5|NA|TRBD1
CASTGDRVGYTF
TGTGCCAGCACTGGGGACAGGGTCGGCTACACCTTC
>TRBJ1-2|TRBV10-1|NA|NA
CASSDGRDYGYTF
TGCGCCAGCAGTGATGGCAGGGACTATGGCTACACCTTC
>TRBJ2-7|TRBV7-2|once|NA
CASSLYRGLYVQYF
TGTGCCAGCAGCTTATATCGGGGGTTGTATGTGCAGTACTTC